Sequencing of this T cell receptor (beta chain) was carried out in a study of T-cell reconstitution after alpha-beta-depleted transplantation in children. Only a few counts were recorded for this clonotype. Its target is unknown. The study, taken as a whole, reports: Newly produced T cells mostly accounted for T-cell counts and diversity one year post-transplant.

Unique molecular identifiers featured in how the TCRbeta library was prepared. From the PCR reads, TCRdb called clonotypes with MiXCR, one entry per CDR3 protein. The sample holds some 840,000 distinct CDR3 sequences, about 15% seen once. The CDR3 has 14 residues. Germline-derived CDR1 and CDR2 are MNHNS and SASEGT. The trim removed 7 bases at V and 2 bases at J, leaving 5 bases unmatched. The specimen was PBMCs, mostly from graft donor cells, collected 360 days after TCRalphabeta/CD19-depleted stem cell transplant. V and J are TRBV6-1 and TRBJ2-7, with 10 bases fitting TRBD2. The source of this sequence is a male patient aged 10-17 years who had a stem cell transplant for acute lymphoblastic leukemia, so the T cells may come from the graft donor. This CDR3 is CASMRTSGTYEQYF. In DNA form, the CDR3 reads TGTGCCAGCATGAGGACTAGCGGTACCTACGAGCAGTACTTC.